One and the same sample provided the 19 T cell receptor beta chains below, sequenced in a study of blood T cell repertoires in COVID-19. TCRdb's copy holds only in-frame clones and misses some; the assay was immunoSEQ multiplex PCR. The data hold around 250,000 clones, with 80% to 85% observed a single time. The source material was peripheral blood. The origin of the receptors is a young woman with acute or convalescent COVID-19.

The table lists this clone with a few counts. V usage is TRBV7-9 and J usage is TRBJ2-1, with a possible D match to TRBD2 (5 bases). Germline V gene data show CDR1 as SEHNR and CDR2 as FQNEAQ (reference sequence). This CDR3 region has 17 residues. Trimming removed 5 bases from V and 3 bases from J, with 20 bases in between. CDR3 sequence (DNA): TGTGCCAGCAGCCCCAAGAGGTCTCAGAGGGTCTACAATGAGCAGTTCTTC. This translates into CASSPKRSQRVYNEQFF.

V usage is TRBV21-1 and J usage is TRBJ1-2; TRBD1, the table's D call, was not compared with the DNA. TRBV21-1 corresponds to a pseudogene. This CDR3 has 13 residues. CDR3 DNA sequence: TGTGCCAGCAGCCGACAGGGGGCGGGTGGCTACACCTTC. Protein product: CASSRQGAGGYTF.

The J gene is TRBJ1-3, the V gene TRBV11-1, with a possible D match to TRBD1 (5 bases). V gave up 2 bases and J gave up 4 bases, with 9 bases separating them. The CDR3 covers 14 residues. CDR1 and CDR2 from the germline V gene are SGHAT and FQDESV (reference sequence). The CDR3 nucleotides are TGTGCCAGCAGCTTATCGACAGCCGGAAACACCATATATTTT. This encodes CASSLSTAGNTIYF.

The V gene is TRBV6-6, the J gene TRBJ2-7; 9 positions agree with TRBD2. The CDR3 consists of 15 residues. Trimming at V came to 2 bases and at J to 2 bases, leaving 4 bases not matched to a gene. Germline CDR1 and CDR2: MNHNY and SVGAGI (reference sequence). The CDR3 DNA is TGTGCCAGCAGTTACCTAGCGGGACCAACCTACGAGCAGTACTTC. This encodes CASSYLAGPTYEQYF.

The chain joins TRBV28 to TRBJ1-4; weak D call: TRBD1 (6 bases). The CDR3 consists of 14 residues. The germline V and J ends were trimmed by 7 bases and 8 bases, with 17 bases remaining between them. CDR1 and CDR2 (germline): MDHEN, SYDVKM. CDR3 region: CASTTQATGEKLFF. CDR3 coding DNA: TGTGCCAGCACCACCCAAGCGACAGGCGAAAAACTGTTTTTT. The whole variable domain, filled in from reference TRBV28 and TRBJ1-4, reads DVKVTQSSRYLVKRTGEKVFLECVQDMDHENMFWYRQDPGLGLRLIYFSYDVKMKEKGDIPEGYSVSREKKERFSLILESASTNQTSMYLCASTTQATGEKLFFGSGTQLSVL.

This rearrangement joins TRBV29-1 to TRBJ1-2; tentatively, D is TRBD1 (6 bases). The ends were cut back, 3 bases at V and 2 bases at J, with 16 bases in the middle. The CDR3 consists of 15 residues. The V gene's germline CDR1 is SQVTM and CDR2 ANQGSEA. The CDR3, as DNA: TGCAGCGTTGATCTCGTAGGGGGAGCAAACTATGGCTACACCTTC. It is translated as CSVDLVGGANYGYTF.

Of note for this clone: Different DNA sequences within this sample yield the same CDR3. The chain links TRBV19 to TRBJ1-5; possible D gene TRBD1, 5 bases. V lost 2 bases to trimming and J lost 5 bases, with 7 bases between them. The CDR3 sequence is 13 residues long. CDR1 and CDR2 from the germline V gene are LNHDA and SQIVND (reference sequence). CDR3 sequence: CASSIPGDQPQHF. The CDR3 nucleotides are TGTGCCAGTAGTATACCGGGGGATCAGCCCCAGCATTTT.

The V gene is TRBV15, the J gene TRBJ2-1; 9 bases are shared with TRBD2. J gave up 7 bases and V 0 bases, and 13 bases lay outside the gene matches. Germline V gene lookup returns CDR1 LNHNV and CDR2 YYDKDF (reference sequence). The CDR3 runs to 18 residues. CDR3 protein: CATSREGSKLAGLNEQFF. For the CDR3, the DNA is TGTGCCACCAGCAGAGAGGGGTCAAAACTAGCGGGCCTGAATGAGCAGTTCTTC.

This clone was found once. The genes are TRBV7-8 and TRBJ1-5; D remains unclear. V was trimmed by 2 bases and J by 0 bases, leaving 8 bases between them. Germline CDR1 reads SGHVS; CDR2 reads FQNEAQ. The CDR3 length is 15 residues. The chain's CDR3 is CASSLTQYSNQPQHF. CDR3 bases: TGTGCCAGCAGCTTAACCCAGTATAGCAATCAGCCCCAGCATTTT.

This sequence joins TRBV28 and TRBJ1-2, with TRBD1 matching 8 bases. This CDR3 is 12 amino acids long. The J segment lost 5 bases and the V segment lost 11 bases, leaving 7 bases of the junction unmatched. The germline V gene encodes CDR1 MDHEN and CDR2 SYDVKM. The CDR3 DNA follows: TGTGCCGGAGGACAGGGCCGGTATGGCTACACCTTC. Its protein product is CAGGQGRYGYTF.

Here the CDR3 DNA reads TGCGCCAGCAGCCAAGATTGGAGGACTAGCGGCTACTACGAGCAGTACTTC. It encodes CASSQDWRTSGYYEQYF. The chain carries TRBV4-3 and TRBJ2-7, with 10 nucleotides matching TRBD2. Germline CDR1 reads LGHNA; CDR2 reads YSLEER. With 0 bases clipped from V and 3 bases from J, the junction kept 8 bases outside the gene matches. The CDR3 covers 17 residues.

The chain joins TRBV5-1 to TRBJ1-2; 8 bases fit TRBD1. This CDR3 is built from 14 residues. V was pared by 4 bases and J by 0 bases, with 2 bases of the junction left unmatched. Germline CDR1 and CDR2: SGHRS and YFSETQ. The DNA of the CDR3 is TGCGCCAGCAGCGAGGACAGGGCTAACTATGGCTACACCTTC. Its translation: CASSEDRANYGYTF.

The CDR3 DNA sequence: TGCGCCGGCCCAGGGAGGGGACTGTACTTC. Amino acid sequence: CAGPGRGLYF. The chain couples TRBV5-1 to TRBJ2-7, with 7 bases identical to TRBD2. The CDR3 extends over 10 amino acids. Trimming at V came to 10 bases and at J to 12 bases, leaving 10 bases not matched to a gene. Germline loops: CDR1 SGHRS, CDR2 YFSETQ.

The rearrangement uses TRBV28 and TRBJ2-1; weak D call: TRBD1 (6 bases). Per the germline V gene, CDR1 is MDHEN and CDR2 is SYDVKM. The CDR3 is made up of 14 amino acids. V was trimmed by 10 bases and J by 2 bases, leaving 15 bases between them. The CDR3 loop reads CATQDRNTYNEQFF. The CDR3 DNA follows: TGTGCCACCCAAGACAGGAACACCTACAATGAGCAGTTCTTC.

The V and J genes are TRBV6-1 and TRBJ2-7, with 13 positions matching TRBD2. Per the germline V gene, CDR1 is MNHNS and CDR2 is SASEGT. J was trimmed by 4 bases and V by 4 bases; bases with no gene match: 7. The CDR3 is 16 amino acids. The CDR3 coding sequence is TGTGCCAGCAGTGCTGGACTAGCGGGAGCCCTTTACGAGCAGTACTTC. Translation gives CASSAGLAGALYEQYF.

This clone has a single count. The chain carries TRBV21-1 and TRBJ1-5. TRBV21-1 is described as a pseudogene. The length of the CDR3 is 15 residues. The CDR3 coding sequence is TGTGCCAGCAGCAAAGTTGGGGAGAGCAATCAGCCCCAGCATTTT. Translation: CASSKVGESNQPQHF.

The chain uses TRBV18 and TRBJ2-4; TRBD2 aligns across 13 bases. Germline trimming cut 3 bases from V and 1 base from J; bases unmatched to any gene: 12. Germline V gene lookup returns CDR1 KGHSH and CDR2 LQKENI. The CDR3 length is 20 residues. CDR3 bases: TGTGCCAGCTCACCCCCACCCTCCGGGACTAGCGGGACGGCCAAAAACATTCAGTACTTC. Amino acid sequence: CASSPPPSGTSGTAKNIQYF.

This rearrangement joins TRBV29-1 to TRBJ2-5; tentative D call: TRBD1 (5 bases). In germline, CDR1 is SQVTM, CDR2 ANQGSEA. V lost 1 base to trimming and J lost 5 bases, with 8 bases between them. This CDR3 is 12 amino acids long. The CDR3 loop is CSVEGQSETQYF. The CDR3 coding sequence is TGCAGCGTTGAAGGACAGTCGGAGACCCAGTACTTC.

This chain uses TRBV28 with TRBJ2-5; D is unresolved. Germline V gene data show CDR1 as MDHEN and CDR2 as SYDVKM. V was shortened by 2 bases and J by 4 bases, with 11 bases between the two germline ends. This CDR3 region has 14 residues. This CDR3 is CASSLDNMGETQYF. The CDR3 nucleotides are TGTGCCAGCAGTTTAGACAACATGGGAGAGACCCAGTACTTC.